This TCR beta chain is from a study of T cell repertoires in cytomegalovirus infection. Study as a whole: Epitope selection comprised recently identified HLA-C-restricted CMV epitopes and well-studied HLA-B-restricted CMV epitopes. CMV infection together with matching HLA type was indicated by public TCR beta signatures.

For this clonotype: What it binds is unknown.

Study-level results: There were HLA-C-restricted CMV-specific TCR beta clonotypes dominating the ex vivo response. Carriers of CMV and the relevant HLA type were discriminated by public TCR beta frequency.

TCRdb itself ran the reads through MiXCR, one entry per CDR3 protein. The sample includes about 890,000 distinct CDR3 sequences, around 29% of them seen just once. The sequence came from a human donor in good health (CMV status not recorded). Some clones in this sample may be carry-over from other donors' samples. This specimen consisted of cultured CD8+ T cells from PBMCs, obtained from culture after CMV antigen stimulation.

CDR3 DNA sequence: TGTGCCAGCAGCTTCCTGGGGACCTACGAGCAGTACTTC. Translated, it gives CASSFLGTYEQYF. The chain couples TRBV7-6 to TRBJ2-7; D is unresolved. This CDR3 contains 13 residues. The germline V gene has CDR1 SGHVS and CDR2 FNYEAQ. V was trimmed by 3 bases and J by 2 bases, leaving 8 bases between them.